Following are 16 T cell receptor beta chains from one sample sequenced in a study of beta chain features in type 1 diabetes. Study outcomes and limitations: In every one of the four CD4+ subsets, TCRB CDR3s were moderately but significantly shorter in Type 1 diabetes patients.

These receptors have no identified antigens. Expressed TCRB transcripts were sequenced, since all the RNA that had been isolated was reverse transcribed. Method: immunoSEQ multiplex PCR; TCRdb's copy keeps in-frame clones and lacks some. The repertoire holds 150,000 or so clones, with 63% as singletons. Sequencing used naive CD4+ T cells from blood. All receptors come from a man aged 25 to 40 with type 1 diabetes.

The chain links TRBV11-2 to TRBJ2-5; possibly TRBD1 for D (5 bases). Germline V gene lookup returns CDR1 SGHAT and CDR2 FQNNGV. The CDR3 spans 14 residues. Trimming took off 3 bases at V and 5 bases at J, with 13 bases between the two ends. In nucleotides, the CDR3 is TGTGCCAGCAGCTTTTCAGGGCTGGATGAGACCCAGTACTTC. Translated, it gives CASSFSGLDETQYF.

As to this clone: Other DNA sequences of this sample code for an identical CDR3. The V gene is TRBV29-1, the J gene TRBJ2-3; D is possibly TRBD1 or TRBD2 (5 bases each). Trimming removed 4 bases from V and 0 bases from J, with 8 bases in between. The CDR3 sequence is 13 residues long. Germline V gives CDR1 SQVTM, CDR2 ANQGSEA. The CDR3 DNA follows: TGCAGCGTTGGCCGGGACAGCACAGATACGCAGTATTTT. Its protein is CSVGRDSTDTQYF.

This chain joins TRBV10-3 and TRBJ2-3; weak D call: TRBD1 (6 bases). The CDR3 has 13 residues. Trimming took 4 bases from V and 5 from J, leaving 10 bases between them. Germline V gene lookup returns CDR1 ENHRY and CDR2 SYGVKD. DNA for the CDR3: TGTGCCATCAGTGCGGGGACAAAAGATACGCAGTATTTT. This translates into CAISAGTKDTQYF.

The V gene is TRBV9, the J gene TRBJ1-2, with TRBD1 as a possible D gene (6 bases). Per the germline V gene, CDR1 is SGDLS and CDR2 is YYNGEE. The V and J ends lost 0 bases and 0 bases respectively, with 9 bases between them. The length of the CDR3 is 15 residues. DNA of the CDR3: TGTGCCAGCAGCGTAGGGACAGCCGCTAACTATGGCTACACCTTC. Amino acids: CASSVGTAANYGYTF. Together with reference TRBV9 and TRBJ1-2, the CDR3 gives the full variable domain: DSGVTQTPKHLITATGQRVTLRCSPRSGDLSVYWYQQSLDQGLQFLIQYYNGEERAKGNILERFSAQQFPDLHSELNLSSLELGDSALYFCASSVGTAANYGYTFGSGTRLTVV.

This clone was observed a handful of times. The genes are TRBV9 and TRBJ2-1; no clear D. V shed 0 bases and J shed 10 bases, with 5 bases lying between them. This CDR3 spans 11 amino acids. Germline V gene sequence: CDR1 SGDLS, CDR2 YYNGEE. CDR3 DNA: TGTGCCAGCAGCGTAGAAGAAGAGCAGTTCTTC. Translating it yields CASSVEEEQFF.

A word on this clone: A read error may account for a junction end that differs from germline. This chain uses TRBV7-2 with TRBJ2-7; possibly TRBD2 for D (6 bases). Germline V gives CDR1 SGHTA, CDR2 FQGNSA. This CDR3 spans 12 amino acids. CDR3 coding DNA: TGTGCCAGCAGCACCGGGCCGGGAGAGACGCATTTC. Translating it yields CASSTGPGETHF.

This clone was seen only once. The chain carries TRBV5-1 and TRBJ2-5; TRBD2 might be the D (5 bases). Germline lookup yields CDR1 SGHRS and CDR2 YFSETQ. Trimming shortened V by 5 bases and J by 2 bases, and 19 bases separated the two germline ends. This CDR3 region has 16 residues. The chain's CDR3 is CASSWESAGPQETQYF. CDR3 in DNA: TGCGCCAGCAGTTGGGAGTCGGCAGGACCTCAAGAGACCCAGTACTTC.

This clone was seen more than once but under ten times. This rearrangement joins TRBV7-8 to TRBJ2-1; 7 nucleotides agree with TRBD2. This CDR3 has 16 amino acids. CDR1 is SGHVS, CDR2 FQNEAQ, per germline. J lost 5 bases, V lost 4 bases, and 11 bases had no gene match. The CDR3 spells CASSSRRLAVNNEQFF. The DNA for the CDR3 is TGTGCCAGCAGCTCTCGGCGGCTAGCGGTAAACAATGAGCAGTTCTTC.

Comment on this clone: Other DNA sequences of this sample code for an identical CDR3. The V and J genes are TRBV28 and TRBJ1-2; the D is unclear. From germline, CDR1 is MDHEN and CDR2 SYDVKM. The CDR3 runs to 12 residues. The germline V and J ends were trimmed by 3 bases and 3 bases, with 5 bases remaining between them. Written as DNA, the CDR3 is TGTGCCAGCAGTTTCCTGGACTATGGCTACACCTTC. As protein: CASSFLDYGYTF.

The V call is TRBV9, the J call TRBJ2-3; 10 bases are a match to TRBD2. This CDR3 comprises 16 residues. Germline trimming cut 0 bases from V and 1 base from J; bases unmatched to any gene: 2. The V gene's germline CDR1 is SGDLS and CDR2 YYNGEE. DNA for the CDR3: TGTGCCAGCAGCGTAGCCGGGACTAGCGGCACAGATACGCAGTATTTT. The encoded protein is CASSVAGTSGTDTQYF.

The V and J genes are TRBV2 and TRBJ2-6; D call uncertain. The CDR3 loop spans 15 amino acids. V shed 7 bases and J shed 0 bases, with 10 bases lying between them. The germline V gene encodes CDR1 SNHLY and CDR2 FYNNEI. The CDR3 reads CASTNGVSGANVLTF. In DNA, the CDR3 is TGTGCCAGCACGAATGGAGTCTCTGGGGCCAACGTCCTGACTTTC.

The V and J genes are TRBV7-2 and TRBJ1-2; D gene ambiguous. Germline CDR1 reads SGHTA; CDR2 reads FQGNSA. Trimming took 3 bases from V and 0 from J, leaving 11 bases between them. This CDR3 has 15 residues. As DNA, the CDR3 is TGTGCCAGCAGCTTCGACGGGGAAGCTAACTATGGCTACACCTTC. Amino acid sequence: CASSFDGEANYGYTF.

V is TRBV6-5 and J is TRBJ2-3, with no clear D. V lost 5 bases and J lost 10, with 4 bases in between. This CDR3 has 9 amino acids. CDR1 is MNHEY and CDR2 is SVGAGI in the germline V gene. In DNA, the CDR3 is TGTGCCAGCAGTACCGCGCAGTATTTT. It encodes CASSTAQYF.

The chain combines TRBV28 with TRBJ2-6; unclear D gene. The germline V gene has CDR1 MDHEN and CDR2 SYDVKM. This CDR3 is 13 amino acids long. With 6 bases removed from V and 2 bases from J, the gap between germline ends came to 5 bases. The CDR3 reads CASSGTGANVLTF. The CDR3 DNA follows: TGTGCCAGCAGCGGTACTGGGGCCAACGTCCTGACTTTC. The variable domain in full, completed from reference TRBV28 and TRBJ2-6, reads DVKVTQSSRYLVKRTGEKVFLECVQDMDHENMFWYRQDPGLGLRLIYFSYDVKMKEKGDIPEGYSVSREKKERFSLILESASTNQTSMYLCASSGTGANVLTFGAGSRLTVL.

V gene TRBV10-3 combines with J gene TRBJ1-1; D gene ambiguous. Germline loops: CDR1 ENHRY, CDR2 SYGVKD. Trimming shortened V by 6 bases and J by 1 base, and 3 bases separated the two germline ends. There are 11 residues in the CDR3. The DNA for the CDR3 is TGTGCCATCAGACAGAACACTGAAGCTTTCTTT. Protein sequence: CAIRQNTEAFF.

CDR3 sequence (DNA): TGCGCCAGCGCTCCCGGTGGGGAGCTCTACGAGCAGTACTTC. It specifies CASAPGGELYEQYF. The gene calls are TRBV23-1 and TRBJ2-7; TRBD2 is a possible D gene (5 bases). TRBV23-1 is assigned to the ORF class and has an uncertain function. Trimming left V 8 bases short and J 3 bases short, with 17 bases between. The CDR3 spans 14 residues.